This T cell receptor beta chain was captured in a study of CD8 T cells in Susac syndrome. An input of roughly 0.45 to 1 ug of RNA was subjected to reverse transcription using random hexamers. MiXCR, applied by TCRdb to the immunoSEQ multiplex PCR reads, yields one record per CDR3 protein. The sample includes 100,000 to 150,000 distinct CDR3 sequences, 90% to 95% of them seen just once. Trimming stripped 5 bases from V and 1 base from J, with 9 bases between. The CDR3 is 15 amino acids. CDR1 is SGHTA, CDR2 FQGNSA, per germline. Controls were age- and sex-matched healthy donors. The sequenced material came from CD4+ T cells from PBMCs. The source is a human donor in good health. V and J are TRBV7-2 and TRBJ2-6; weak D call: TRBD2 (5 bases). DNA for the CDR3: TGTGCCAGCAGCAACCGGAGGTCTGGGGCCAACGTCCTGACTTTC. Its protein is CASSNRRSGANVLTF.